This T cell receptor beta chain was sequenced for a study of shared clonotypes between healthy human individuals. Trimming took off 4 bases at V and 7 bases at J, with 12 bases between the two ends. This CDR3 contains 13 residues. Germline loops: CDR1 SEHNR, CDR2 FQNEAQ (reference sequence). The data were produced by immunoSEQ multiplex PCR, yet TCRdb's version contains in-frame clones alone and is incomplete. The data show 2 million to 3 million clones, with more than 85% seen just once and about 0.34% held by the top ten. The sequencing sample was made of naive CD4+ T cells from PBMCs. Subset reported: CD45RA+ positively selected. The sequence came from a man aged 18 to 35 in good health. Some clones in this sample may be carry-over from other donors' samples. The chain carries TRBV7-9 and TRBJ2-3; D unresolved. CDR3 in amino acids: CASSSMTGNTQYF. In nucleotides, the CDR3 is TGTGCCAGCAGCTCCATGACGGGTAATACGCAGTATTTT.